This TCR beta chain was sequenced for a study of control samples from healthy donors and cancer patients. Per germline, CDR1 LNHDA and CDR2 SQIVND (reference sequence). This CDR3 has 13 residues. V lost 8 bases and J lost 1, with 11 bases in between. Only a few counts were recorded for this clone. Assay used: immunoSEQ multiplex PCR; TCRdb lists only in-frame clones, some missing. There are about 17,000 clones in the sample; 85% to 90% occur only once, and 32% lies in the top ten. The sequenced sample was PBMCs. This clonotype was sampled from a man in his 60s with head and neck cancer. The V gene is TRBV19, the J gene TRBJ2-5; a possible D gene is TRBD1 (6 bases). The CDR3 DNA reads as TGTGCCAGTTCTGAACAGGGCCAAGAGACCCAGTACTTC. Protein: CASSEQGQETQYF. Full variable domain (rest looked up from reference TRBV19 and TRBJ2-5): DGGITQSPKYLFRKEGQNVTLSCEQNLNHDAMYWYRQDPGQGLRLIYYSQIVNDFQKGDIAEGYSVSREKKESFPLTVTSAQKNPTAFYLCASSEQGQETQYFGPGTRLLVL.